This T cell receptor beta chain was obtained from a study of neurological immune-mediated disorders. Comment on this clonotype: The antigen remains unidentified. The germline gene is not matched at one end of the junction; a read error may be the cause.

CDR3 length equals 12 residues. Via MiXCR, TCRdb re-called the 5' RACE reads, giving one row per CDR3 protein. Here the sample spans roughly 15,000 distinct CDR3 sequences, less than 15% being singletons. Broader study findings: Multiple sclerosis, the disease with the least TCR clonal expansion, fell below healthy controls, whereas HTLV-1-associated myelopathy showed the most.

The sequence derives from a female donor with HTLV-1-associated myelopathy (HAM/TSP). Sequencing input: CD8+ T cells from blood. The chain couples TRBV12-3 or TRBV12-4 to TRBJ2-1, with a tentative D call TRBD1 (5 bases). The CDR3 spells CASCLGANEQLF. The DNA of the CDR3 is TGTGCCAGTTGTCTTGGGGCCAATGAGCAGTTATTC.